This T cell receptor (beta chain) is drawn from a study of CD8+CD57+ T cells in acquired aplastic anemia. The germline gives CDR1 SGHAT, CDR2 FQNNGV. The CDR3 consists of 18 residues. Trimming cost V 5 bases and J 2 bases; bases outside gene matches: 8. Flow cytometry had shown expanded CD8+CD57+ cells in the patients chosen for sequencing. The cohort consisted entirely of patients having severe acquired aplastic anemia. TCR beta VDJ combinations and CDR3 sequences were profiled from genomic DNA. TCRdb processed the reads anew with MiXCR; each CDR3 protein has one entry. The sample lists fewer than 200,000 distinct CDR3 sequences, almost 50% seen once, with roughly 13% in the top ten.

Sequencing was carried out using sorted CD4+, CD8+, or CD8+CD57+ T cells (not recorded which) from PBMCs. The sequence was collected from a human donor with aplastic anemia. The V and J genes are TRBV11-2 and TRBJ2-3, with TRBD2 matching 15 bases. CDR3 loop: CASSLGLAGGRVTDTQYF. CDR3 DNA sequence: TGTGCCAGCAGCCTGGGACTAGCGGGGGGCCGTGTCACAGATACGCAGTATTTT. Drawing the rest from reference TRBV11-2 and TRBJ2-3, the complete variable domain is EAGVAQSPRYKIIEKRQSVAFWCNPISGHATLYWYQQILGQGPKLLIQFQNNGVVDDSQLPKDRFSAERLKGVDSTLKIQPAKLEDSAVYLCASSLGLAGGRVTDTQYFGPGTRLTVL.